A single sample is the source of the 8 T cell receptor beta chains below, sequenced in a study of CD8+CD57+ T cells in acquired aplastic anemia. Genomic DNA was employed as the template in profiling TCR beta VDJ and CDR3. From the reads, TCRdb called clonotypes with MiXCR, one entry per CDR3 protein. The sample records 250,000 to 300,000 distinct CDR3 sequences, 50% to 70% being singletons. The sample was sorted CD4+, CD8+, or CD8+CD57+ T cells (not recorded which) from PBMCs. The receptors shown here come from a human donor with severe aplastic anemia or a healthy control (not recorded which).

The V and J genes are TRBV6-5 and TRBJ2-7, with D possibly being TRBD1 or TRBD2 (5 bases each). This CDR3 spans 14 amino acids. Germline-derived CDR1 and CDR2 are MNHEY and SVGAGI. Trimming left V 5 bases short and J 5 bases short, with 16 bases between. DNA for the CDR3: TGTGCCAGCAGTCGGGACGGACCAAGCCACGAGCAGTACTTC. This encodes CASSRDGPSHEQYF.

This clonotype turned up a few times. The gene calls are TRBV29-1 and TRBJ2-1; 7 bases agree with TRBD2. J was trimmed by 6 bases and V by 3 bases; bases with no gene match: 5. Germline CDR1 SQVTM, CDR2 ANQGSEA. The CDR3 extends over 13 amino acids. The CDR3 DNA reads as TGCAGCGTTGACGGGGGGTCAGGCAATGAGCAGTTCTTC. It yields the protein CSVDGGSGNEQFF.

This rearrangement joins TRBV5-1 to TRBJ1-1; 7 bases agree with TRBD1. J gave up 0 bases and V 1 base, and 3 bases lay outside the gene matches. The CDR3 sequence is 15 residues long. Looked up from germline, CDR1 is SGHRS and CDR2 is YFSETQ. Here the CDR3 reads CASSLQDRMNTEAFF. The CDR3 DNA sequence: TGCGCCAGCAGCTTGCAGGACAGGATGAACACTGAAGCTTTCTTT.

This clonotype was recorded at least ten times. The V gene is TRBV7-2, the J gene TRBJ1-5; D is possibly TRBD1 (5 bases). Germline values: CDR1 SGHTA, CDR2 FQGNSA. CDR3 length: 14 amino acids. Trimming stripped 5 bases from V and 4 bases from J, with 12 bases between. CDR3 in amino acids: CASSPGRPNQPQHF. The CDR3 DNA reads as TGTGCCAGCAGCCCGGGACGGCCAAATCAGCCCCAGCATTTT.

The chain couples TRBV7-8 to TRBJ1-5; TRBD1 aligns across 7 bases. The CDR3 contains 16 residues. Trimming cost V 7 bases and J 3 bases; bases outside gene matches: 12. CDR1 is SGHVS, CDR2 FQNEAQ, per germline. The CDR3 region is CASTPRDSWDNQPQHF. For the CDR3, the DNA is TGTGCCAGCACCCCCCGGGACAGTTGGGACAATCAGCCCCAGCATTTT.

This clonotype was found many times. V gene TRBV6-2 or TRBV6-3 combines with J gene TRBJ1-2; no clear D gene. CDR3 length: 13 residues. Trimming pared 6 bases from V and 5 bases from J, leaving 13 bases between. Germline lookup yields CDR1 MNHEY and CDR2 SVGEGT. This chain's CDR3 is CASRDTAKYGYTF. Written as DNA, the CDR3 is TGTGCCAGCAGGGATACAGCAAAATATGGCTACACCTTC.

This clonotype has at least ten counts. This rearrangement joins TRBV3-1 to TRBJ2-7, with TRBD1 matching over 9 bases. Germline V CDR1 and CDR2: LGHDT, YNNKEL (reference sequence). Trimming cost V 4 bases and J 1 base; bases outside gene matches: 5. CDR3 length equals 15 residues. The CDR3 coding sequence is TGTGCCAGCAGCCTACCGGGACAGGGATCCTACGAGCAGTACTTC. Residues: CASSLPGQGSYEQYF.

This clonotype has only a few counts. The genes are TRBV10-3 and TRBJ2-7; 11 nucleotides match TRBD2. Germline lookup yields CDR1 ENHRY and CDR2 SYGVKD. The CDR3 is 14 amino acids. The trim removed 4 bases at V and 4 bases at J, leaving 3 bases unmatched. The CDR3 DNA reads as TGTGCCATCAGTGGGACTAGCGGGCTATACGAGCAGTACTTC. Translating it yields CAISGTSGLYEQYF.